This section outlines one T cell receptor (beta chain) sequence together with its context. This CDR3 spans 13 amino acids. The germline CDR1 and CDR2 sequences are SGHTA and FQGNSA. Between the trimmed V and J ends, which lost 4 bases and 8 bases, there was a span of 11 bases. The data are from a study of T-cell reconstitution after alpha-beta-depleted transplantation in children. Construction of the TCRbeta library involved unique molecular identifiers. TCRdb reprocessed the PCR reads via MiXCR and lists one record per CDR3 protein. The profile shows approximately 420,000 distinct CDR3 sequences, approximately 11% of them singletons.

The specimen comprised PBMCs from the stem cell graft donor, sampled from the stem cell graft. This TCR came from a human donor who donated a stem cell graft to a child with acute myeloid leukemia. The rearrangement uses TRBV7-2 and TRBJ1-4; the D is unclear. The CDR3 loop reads CASSYYGTEKLFF. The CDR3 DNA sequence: TGTGCCAGCAGCTACTATGGAACCGAAAAACTGTTTTTT.